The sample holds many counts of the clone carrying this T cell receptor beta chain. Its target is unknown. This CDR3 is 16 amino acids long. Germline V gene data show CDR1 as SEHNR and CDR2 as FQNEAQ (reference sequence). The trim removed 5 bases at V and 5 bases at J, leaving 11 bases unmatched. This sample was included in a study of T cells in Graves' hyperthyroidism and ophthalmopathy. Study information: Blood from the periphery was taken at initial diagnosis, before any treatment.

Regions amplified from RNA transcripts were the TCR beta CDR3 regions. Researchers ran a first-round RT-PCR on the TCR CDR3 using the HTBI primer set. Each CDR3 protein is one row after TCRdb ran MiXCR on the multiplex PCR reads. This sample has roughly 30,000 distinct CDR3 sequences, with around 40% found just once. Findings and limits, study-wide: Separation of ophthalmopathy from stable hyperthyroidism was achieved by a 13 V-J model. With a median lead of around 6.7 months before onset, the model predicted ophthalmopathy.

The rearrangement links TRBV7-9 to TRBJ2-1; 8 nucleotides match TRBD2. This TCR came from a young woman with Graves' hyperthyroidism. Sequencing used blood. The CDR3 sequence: CASSQRGLGMNNEQFF. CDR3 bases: TGTGCCAGCAGCCAGAGGGGACTAGGTATGAACAATGAGCAGTTCTTC.